A single sample gave rise to the 6 T cell receptor beta chains below, sequenced in a study of CD8+CD57+ T cells in acquired aplastic anemia. The template used for profiling TCR beta VDJ and CDR3 was genomic DNA. TCRdb itself ran the reads through MiXCR, one entry per CDR3 protein. The sample lists 150,000 to 200,000 distinct CDR3 sequences, 60% to 70% seen once, with roughly 42% in the top ten. Source material: sorted CD4+, CD8+, or CD8+CD57+ T cells (not recorded which) from PBMCs. Source of these receptors: a human donor in good health.

The rearrangement links TRBV7-9 to TRBJ2-7; tentative D call: TRBD2 (5 bases). V shed 7 bases and J shed 2 bases, with 9 bases lying between them. The CDR3 totals 12 residues. Germline V lookup: CDR1 SEHNR, CDR2 FQNEAQ (reference sequence). The CDR3 reads CASTIGAYEQYF. The CDR3 coding sequence is TGTGCCAGCACCATCGGGGCCTACGAGCAGTACTTC.

On this clonotype itself: Given the absence of the conserved phenylalanine or tryptophan at the CDR3 end, a read error is likely. No DNA is shown, since the ends of the CDR3 on it are uncertain; the CDR3 is the one TCRdb lists. The rearrangement joins TRBV20-1 to TRBJ2-5; the table calls TRBD1, which could not be checked here. Including both end residues, the CDR3 is 8 amino acids long. The germline gives CDR1 DFQATT, CDR2 SNEGSKA (reference sequence). The CDR3 reads CSARGLDR.

This clonotype was detected only a few times. The DNA of the CDR3 is TGCAGTGCTAGAGAGGGGGCCAACGTCCTGACTTTC. Protein sequence: CSAREGANVLTF. The chain carries TRBV20-1 and TRBJ2-6; D gene ambiguous. CDR1 is DFQATT, CDR2 SNEGSKA, per germline (reference sequence). V lost 0 bases to trimming and J lost 4 bases, with 1 base between them. CDR3 length: 12 residues.

The J gene is TRBJ1-6, the V gene TRBV6-1; 9 bases are shared with TRBD1. This CDR3 spans 17 amino acids. CDR1 and CDR2 (germline): MNHNS, SASEGT. Trimming took 5 bases from V and 6 from J; bases not matched to a gene: 11. The CDR3 coding sequence is TGTGCCAGCAGTTACTCAATTGGGACAGGGATTAATTCACCCCTCCACTTT. Protein: CASSYSIGTGINSPLHF.

V and J are TRBV7-2 and TRBJ2-1, with 9 bases lining up with TRBD2. The V gene end was trimmed by 2 bases and the J gene end by 13 bases; junction bases not matched to a gene: 12. This CDR3 is built from 15 residues. Germline assignment: CDR1 SGHTA and CDR2 FQGNSA. The CDR3 reads CASSLTGTSFSSQFF. The CDR3, as DNA: TGTGCCAGCAGCTTAACCGGGACTAGCTTTTCGAGCCAGTTCTTC.

This rearrangement joins TRBV24-1 to TRBJ2-5; 7 bases match TRBD1. V lost 10 bases to trimming and J lost 4 bases; unmatched junction nucleotides: 8. The germline CDR1 and CDR2 sequences are KGHDR and SFDVKD. This CDR3 region has 13 residues. The CDR3 sequence: CATNDRAGETQYF. The CDR3 nucleotides read TGTGCCACTAATGACAGGGCAGGAGAGACCCAGTACTTC.